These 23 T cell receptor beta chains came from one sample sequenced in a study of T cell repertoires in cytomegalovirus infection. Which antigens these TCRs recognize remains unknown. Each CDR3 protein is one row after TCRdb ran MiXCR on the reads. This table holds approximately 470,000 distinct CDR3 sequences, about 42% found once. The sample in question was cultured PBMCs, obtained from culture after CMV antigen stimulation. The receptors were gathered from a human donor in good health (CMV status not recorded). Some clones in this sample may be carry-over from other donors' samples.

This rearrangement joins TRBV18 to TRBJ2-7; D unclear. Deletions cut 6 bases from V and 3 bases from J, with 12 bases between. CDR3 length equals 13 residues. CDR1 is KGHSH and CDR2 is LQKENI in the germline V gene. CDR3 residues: CASSPTYGYEQYF. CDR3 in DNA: TGTGCCAGCTCCCCGACGTATGGCTACGAGCAGTACTTC.

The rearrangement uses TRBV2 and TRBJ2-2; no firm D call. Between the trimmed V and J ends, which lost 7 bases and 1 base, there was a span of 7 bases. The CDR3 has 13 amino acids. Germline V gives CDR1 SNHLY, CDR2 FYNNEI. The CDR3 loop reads CASTQVNTGELFF. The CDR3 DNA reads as TGTGCCAGCACTCAGGTGAACACCGGGGAGCTGTTTTTT.

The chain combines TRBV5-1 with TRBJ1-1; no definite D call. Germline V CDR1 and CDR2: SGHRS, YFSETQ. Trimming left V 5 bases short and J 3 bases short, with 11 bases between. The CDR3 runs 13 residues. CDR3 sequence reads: CASRFSEDTEAFF. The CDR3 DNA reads TGCGCCAGCAGATTCAGTGAGGACACTGAAGCTTTCTTT.

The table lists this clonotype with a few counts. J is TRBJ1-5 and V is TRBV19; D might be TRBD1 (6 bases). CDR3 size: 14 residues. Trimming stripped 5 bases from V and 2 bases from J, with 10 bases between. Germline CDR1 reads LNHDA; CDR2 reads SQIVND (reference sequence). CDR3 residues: CASSLEGGNQPQHF. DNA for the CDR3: TGTGCCAGTAGTCTCGAGGGGGGCAATCAGCCCCAGCATTTT.

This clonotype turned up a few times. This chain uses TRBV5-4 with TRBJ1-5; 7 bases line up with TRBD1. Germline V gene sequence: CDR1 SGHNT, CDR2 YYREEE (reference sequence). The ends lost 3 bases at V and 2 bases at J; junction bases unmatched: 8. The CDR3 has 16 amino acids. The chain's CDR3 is CASSYRDSLGNQPQHF. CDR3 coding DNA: TGTGCCAGCAGCTATCGGGACAGCTTGGGCAATCAGCCCCAGCATTTT.

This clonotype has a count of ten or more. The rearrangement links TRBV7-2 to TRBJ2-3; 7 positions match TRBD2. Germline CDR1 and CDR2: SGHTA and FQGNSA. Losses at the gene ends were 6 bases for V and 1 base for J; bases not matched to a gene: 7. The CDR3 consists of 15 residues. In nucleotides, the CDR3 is TGTGCCAGCAGACCACCGGGACTACGCACAGATACGCAGTATTTT. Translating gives CASRPPGLRTDTQYF.

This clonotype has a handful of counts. The CDR3 sequence is CASSFPRDGSPYNEQFF. The CDR3 nucleotides read TGTGCCAGCAGCTTCCCCAGGGACGGGAGCCCCTACAATGAGCAGTTCTTC. This rearrangement joins TRBV11-2 to TRBJ2-1, with TRBD2 as a possible D gene (6 bases). The germline CDR1 and CDR2 sequences are SGHAT and FQNNGV. CDR3 size: 17 residues. The ends were cut back, 3 bases at V and 2 bases at J, with 17 bases in the middle.

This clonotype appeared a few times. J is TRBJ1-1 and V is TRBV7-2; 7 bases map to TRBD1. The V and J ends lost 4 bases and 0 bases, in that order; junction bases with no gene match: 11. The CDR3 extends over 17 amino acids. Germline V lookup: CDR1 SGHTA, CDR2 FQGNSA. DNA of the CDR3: TGTGCCAGCAGCTCCCACAGGACAGGTAGCATGAACACTGAAGCTTTCTTT. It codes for CASSSHRTGSMNTEAFF.

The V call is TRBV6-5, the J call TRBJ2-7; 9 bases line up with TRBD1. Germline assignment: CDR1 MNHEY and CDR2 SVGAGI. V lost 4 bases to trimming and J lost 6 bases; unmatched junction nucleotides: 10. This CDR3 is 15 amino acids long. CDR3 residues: CASSSPGQGTSEQYF. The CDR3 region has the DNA TGTGCCAGCAGTTCCCCGGGACAGGGTACGTCCGAGCAGTACTTC.

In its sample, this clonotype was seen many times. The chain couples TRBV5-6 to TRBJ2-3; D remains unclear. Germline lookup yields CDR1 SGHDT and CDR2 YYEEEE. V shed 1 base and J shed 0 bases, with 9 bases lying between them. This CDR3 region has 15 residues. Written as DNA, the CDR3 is TGTGCCAGCAGCTTGTATTTCGGTAGCACAGATACGCAGTATTTT. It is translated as CASSLYFGSTDTQYF.

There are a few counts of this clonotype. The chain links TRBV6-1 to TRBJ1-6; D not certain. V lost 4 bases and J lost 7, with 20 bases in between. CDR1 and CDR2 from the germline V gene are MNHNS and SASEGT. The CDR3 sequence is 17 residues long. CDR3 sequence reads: CASSASLVGRQNSPLHF. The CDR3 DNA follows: TGTGCCAGCAGTGCCTCCCTGGTGGGCCGGCAGAATTCACCCCTCCACTTT.

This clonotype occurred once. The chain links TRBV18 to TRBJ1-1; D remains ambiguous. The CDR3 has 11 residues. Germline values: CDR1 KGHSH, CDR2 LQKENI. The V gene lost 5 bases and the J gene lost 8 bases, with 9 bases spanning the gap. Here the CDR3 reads CASSAQEEAFF. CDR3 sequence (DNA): TGTGCCAGCTCAGCCCAAGAAGAAGCTTTCTTT. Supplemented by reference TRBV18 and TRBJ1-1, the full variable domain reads NAGVMQNPRHLVRRRGQEARLRCSPMKGHSHVYWYRQLPEEGLKFMVYLQKENIIDESGMPKERFSAEFPKEGPSILRIQQVVRGDSAAYFCASSAQEEAFFGQGTRLTVV.

The CDR3 coding sequence is TGTGCCAGCAGTCGTAGCGGGATGAATGAGCAGTTCTTC. Residues: CASSRSGMNEQFF. The rearrangement joins TRBV11-2 to TRBJ2-1, with 8 positions matching TRBD2. V lost 6 bases, J lost 7 bases, and 5 bases stayed unmatched. This CDR3 region has 13 residues. Germline CDR1 and CDR2: SGHAT and FQNNGV.

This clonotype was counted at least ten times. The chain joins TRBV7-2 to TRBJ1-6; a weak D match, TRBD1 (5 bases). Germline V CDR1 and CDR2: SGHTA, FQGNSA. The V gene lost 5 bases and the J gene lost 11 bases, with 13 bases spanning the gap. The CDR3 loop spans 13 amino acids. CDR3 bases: TGTGCCAGCAGCCCAGGGCCTAGGACACCCCTCCACTTT. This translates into CASSPGPRTPLHF.

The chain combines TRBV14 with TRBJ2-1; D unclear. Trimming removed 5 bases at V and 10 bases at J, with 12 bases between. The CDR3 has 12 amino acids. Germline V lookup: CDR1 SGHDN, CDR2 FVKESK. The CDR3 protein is CASSMVFGEQFF. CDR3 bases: TGTGCCAGCAGCATGGTGTTCGGGGAGCAGTTCTTC.

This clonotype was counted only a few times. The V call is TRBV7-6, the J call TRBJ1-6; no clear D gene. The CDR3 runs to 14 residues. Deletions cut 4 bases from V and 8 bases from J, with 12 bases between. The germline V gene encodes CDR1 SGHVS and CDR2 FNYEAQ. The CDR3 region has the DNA TGTGCCAGCAGCTCGACGAGGAGGGATTCACCCCTCCACTTT. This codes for CASSSTRRDSPLHF.

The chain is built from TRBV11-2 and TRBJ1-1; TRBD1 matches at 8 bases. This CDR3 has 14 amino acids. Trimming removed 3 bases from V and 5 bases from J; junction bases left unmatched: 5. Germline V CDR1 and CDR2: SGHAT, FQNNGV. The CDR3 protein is CASSLQGAGTEAFF. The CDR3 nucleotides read TGTGCCAGCAGCTTGCAGGGGGCGGGAACTGAAGCTTTCTTT.

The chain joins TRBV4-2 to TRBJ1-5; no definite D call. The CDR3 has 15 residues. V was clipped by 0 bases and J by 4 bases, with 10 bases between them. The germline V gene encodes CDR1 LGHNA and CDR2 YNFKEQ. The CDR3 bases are TGTGCCAGCAGCCAAGAAGGCCAACCGAATCAGCCCCAGCATTTT. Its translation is CASSQEGQPNQPQHF.

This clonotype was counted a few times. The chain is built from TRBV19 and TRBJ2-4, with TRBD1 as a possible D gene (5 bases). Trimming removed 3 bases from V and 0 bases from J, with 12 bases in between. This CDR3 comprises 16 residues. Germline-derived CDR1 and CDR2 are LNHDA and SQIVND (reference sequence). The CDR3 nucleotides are TGTGCCAGTAGTATTGCGACAGCTCTAGCCAAAAACATTCAGTACTTC. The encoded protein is CASSIATALAKNIQYF.

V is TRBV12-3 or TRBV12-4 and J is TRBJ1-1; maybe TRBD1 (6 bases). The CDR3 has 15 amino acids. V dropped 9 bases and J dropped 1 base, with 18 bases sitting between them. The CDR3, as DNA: TGTGCCAGTAAACCTCGGAGGGGGTGGAACACTGAAGCTTTCTTT. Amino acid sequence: CASKPRRGWNTEAFF.

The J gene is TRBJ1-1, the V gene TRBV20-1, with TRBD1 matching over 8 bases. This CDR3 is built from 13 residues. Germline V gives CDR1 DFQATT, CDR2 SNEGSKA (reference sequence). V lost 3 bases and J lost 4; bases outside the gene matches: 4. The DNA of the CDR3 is TGCAGTGCTAGGCAGGGGGCGGTCACTGAAGCTTTCTTT. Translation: CSARQGAVTEAFF.

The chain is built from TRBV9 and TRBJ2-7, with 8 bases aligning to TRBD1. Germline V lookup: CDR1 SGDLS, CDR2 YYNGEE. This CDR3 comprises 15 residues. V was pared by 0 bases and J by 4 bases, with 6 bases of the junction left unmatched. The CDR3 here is CASSVGAGGPYEQYF. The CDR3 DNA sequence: TGTGCCAGCAGCGTAGGGGCAGGGGGCCCATACGAGCAGTACTTC.

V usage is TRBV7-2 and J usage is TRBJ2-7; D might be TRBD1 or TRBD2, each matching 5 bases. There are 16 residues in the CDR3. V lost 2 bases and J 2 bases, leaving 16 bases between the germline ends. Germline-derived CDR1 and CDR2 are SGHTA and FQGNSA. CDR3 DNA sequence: TGTGCCAGCAGCTTATCTGGGGGATTTGGAACCTACGAGCAGTACTTC. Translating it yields CASSLSGGFGTYEQYF.